The T cell receptor beta chain under discussion was sequenced for a study of a mutant IDH1 vaccine in newly diagnosed glioma. Turning to the study itself: Investigators started vaccination 4-6 weeks after radiotherapy alone, or with temozolomide cycles. Patients' prior therapy spanned radiotherapy, temozolomide, or both; most underwent both. Week 35 held visit V12, while week 47 held visit V13.

A remark on this clone: Its antigen is unknown.

Only in-frame clones appear in the TCRdb table, and some are missing; sequencing was by immunoSEQ multiplex PCR. The repertoire holds about 52,000 clones, 70% to 85% seen once, with less than 5.5% in the top ten. The sample's time point: week 47, end of study. Every vaccine dose comprised 300 ug of mutant IDH1 20-mer peptide plus topical imiquimod. In every donor, the tumor was a new WHO grade 3 or 4 IDH1-mutant, ATRX-lost astrocytoma. The germline V gene has CDR1 MNHNY and CDR2 SVGAGI (reference sequence). The length of the CDR3 is 13 residues. Trimming cost V 6 bases and J 5 bases, with 11 bases left between them.

This TCR derives from a woman in her forties with glioma. Some clones in this sample may be carry-over from other donors' samples. The V and J genes are TRBV6-6 and TRBJ2-1; D remains ambiguous. The sample here was PBMCs, taken from a glioma patient whose treatment included an IDH1 peptide vaccine. Here the CDR3 DNA reads TGTGCCAGCAGCCTCGGGCCGAACAATGAGCAGTTCTTC. This codes for CASSLGPNNEQFF.